A single sample is the source of the 24 T cell receptor beta chains below, sequenced in a study of kidney transplant recipient with SARS-CoV-2 infection. Each CDR3 protein gets one entry after TCRdb re-called the reads with MiXCR. The sample holds 200,000 to 300,000 distinct CDR3 sequences, around 26% seen once. This specimen consisted of a blood sample, obtained at baseline and on day 111 from a kidney transplant recipient. These receptors were obtained from a male patient younger than 45 who had COVID-19 and was a kidney transplant recipient. Certain T cells may be donor cells from the graft.

Ten or more counts support this clonotype. V is TRBV15 and J is TRBJ1-5; D is unresolved. Germline values: CDR1 LNHNV, CDR2 YYDKDF (reference sequence). Trimming removed 3 bases from V and 5 bases from J, with 8 bases in between. The length of the CDR3 is 13 residues. As DNA, the CDR3 is TGTGCCACCAGCAGGTTTTCCGATCAGCCCCAGCATTTT. Translated: CATSRFSDQPQHF.

This clonotype was recorded at least ten times. This rearrangement joins TRBV18 to TRBJ2-7; the D gene could be TRBD1 or TRBD2 (5 bases each). V was trimmed by 2 bases and J by 8 bases, leaving 19 bases between them. Germline CDR1 is KGHSH and CDR2 is LQKENI. There are 15 residues in the CDR3. The CDR3 loop is CASSPIQGSDGKQYF. The CDR3 region has the DNA TGTGCCAGCTCACCAATTCAGGGTAGTGACGGGAAGCAGTACTTC.

This clonotype was seen many times. V usage is TRBV6-6 and J usage is TRBJ2-1; D is possibly TRBD2 (5 bases). Trimming pared 0 bases from V and 6 bases from J, leaving 15 bases between. The germline CDR1 and CDR2 sequences are MNHNY and SVGAGI (reference sequence). The CDR3 runs 16 residues. CDR3 loop: CASSYSSSASGNEQFF. CDR3 bases: TGTGCCAGCAGTTACTCGAGTAGCGCGTCTGGCAATGAGCAGTTCTTC.

As for this clonotype: A much larger clone sits a single nucleotide away, making a read error possible. The chain employs TRBV7-3 and TRBJ1-1, with a weak D call TRBD1 (6 bases). Germline V gene data show CDR1 as SGHTA and CDR2 as FQGTGA. The CDR3 is 13 residues long. The CDR3 region has the DNA TGTGCCGGCAGTACAGGGTTTGACACTGAAGCTTTCTTT. Translated, it gives CAGSTGFDTEAFF.

This clonotype appeared many times. The chain employs TRBV6-4 and TRBJ2-3; 11 bases match TRBD1. V shed 0 bases and J 4 bases; nucleotides not matched to a gene: 0. The CDR3 consists of 15 residues. CDR1 is MRHNA and CDR2 is SNTAGT in the germline V gene. The CDR3 sequence: CASSDSGQGADTQYF. The DNA for the CDR3 is TGTGCCAGCAGTGACTCGGGACAGGGGGCAGATACGCAGTATTTT.

This clonotype was seen more than once but under ten times. This sequence joins TRBV7-9 and TRBJ2-3, with D hard to call. This CDR3 spans 17 amino acids. CDR1 is SEHNR and CDR2 is FQNEAQ in the germline V gene (reference sequence). Trimming took 5 bases from V and 4 from J, leaving 22 bases between them. The CDR3: CASSMWSSSVNADTQYF. CDR3 DNA sequence: TGTGCCAGCAGCATGTGGTCCTCCTCTGTTAATGCAGATACGCAGTATTTT.

This clonotype was recorded many times. One junction end does not reproduce the germline sequence, and a read error may be involved. The chain links TRBV20-1 to TRBJ1-1; D gene uncertain. This CDR3 has 10 amino acids. CDR1 and CDR2 (germline): DFQATT, SNEGSKA (reference sequence). CDR3 sequence: CSARDLPRLF. In DNA, the CDR3 is TGCAGTGCTAGAGATCTCCCCCGCCTCTTT.

The chain is built from TRBV5-8 and TRBJ2-5; perhaps TRBD2 as D (6 bases). V dropped 9 bases and J dropped 4 bases, with 28 bases sitting between them. Germline V gives CDR1 SGHTS, CDR2 YDEGEE. The CDR3 has 17 amino acids. The CDR3 loop is CANGLLSARRGSETQYF. CDR3 nucleotide sequence: TGTGCCAACGGCTTGTTGTCGGCTAGGAGGGGCTCAGAGACCCAGTACTTC.

This clonotype has at least ten counts. The genes are TRBV19 and TRBJ1-1, with no clear D. This CDR3 spans 11 amino acids. Germline values: CDR1 LNHDA, CDR2 SQIVND (reference sequence). CDR3 amino acids: CSAGKNTEAFF. The CDR3 DNA follows: TGTTCCGCGGGGAAGAACACTGAAGCTTTCTTT.

In regard to this clonotype: A much bigger clone sits one base away, suggesting this may be a read error. This likely comes from a read error, as the CDR3 has no conserved phenylalanine or tryptophan at its end. The chain couples TRBV6-5 to TRBJ2-4; tentatively, D is TRBD2 (5 bases). The J call is doubtful: the DNA matches TRBJ2-7 better. Per the germline V gene, CDR1 is MNHEY and CDR2 is SVGAGI. CDR3 length: 13 residues. The CDR3 DNA is TGTGCCAGCAGGTCCAGGACTCAAGGCGAGCAGTACCTC. Translated, it gives CASRSRTQGEQYL.

There are many counts of this clonotype. The chain joins TRBV6-9 to TRBJ1-2; no clear D gene. The CDR3 has 17 residues. CDR1 MNHGY and CDR2 SVAAGI come from the germline V gene. Deletions cut 5 bases from V and 4 bases from J, with 23 bases between. The DNA for the CDR3 is TGTGCCAGCAGTACCCCTTTGCCTTACGGAAAGACCTATGGCTACACCTTC. Translation: CASSTPLPYGKTYGYTF.

At least ten counts were recorded for this clonotype. This chain joins TRBV23-1 and TRBJ1-2, with no clear D. TRBV23-1 falls under the ORF class, with uncertain function. CDR3 length: 17 residues. Trimming pared 5 bases from V and 4 bases from J, leaving 23 bases between. This CDR3 is CASSCSPLRRKTYGYTF. The CDR3 bases are TGCGCCAGCAGTTGCAGCCCGCTACGCAGAAAGACCTATGGCTACACCTTC.

The rearrangement links TRBV7-9 to TRBJ1-2; D remains unclear. The CDR3 sequence is 17 residues long. Trimming removed 5 bases at V and 4 bases at J, with 23 bases between. CDR1 is SEHNR and CDR2 is FQNEAQ in the germline V gene (reference sequence). CDR3 coding DNA: TGTGCCAGCAGCAATGGTGTATACCATGGAAAGACCTATGGCTACACCTTC. Residues: CASSNGVYHGKTYGYTF.

As concerns this clonotype: A much larger clone is a single base away; this may be a read error. V and J are TRBV4-1 and TRBJ2-5; 7 nucleotides agree with TRBD2. CDR1 is MGHRA and CDR2 is YSYEKL in the germline V gene. The V and J ends lost 7 bases and 4 bases, in that order; junction bases with no gene match: 15. CDR3 length: 16 amino acids. CDR3 protein: CASNQALAQSGETQYF. The CDR3 coding sequence is TGCGCCAGCAACCAGGCACTAGCGCAGAGTGGAGAGACCCAGTACTTC.

This clonotype has at least ten counts. The chain is built from TRBV5-1 and TRBJ2-2, with a tentative D call TRBD1 (5 bases). CDR3 length equals 16 residues. Trimming left V 3 bases short and J 2 bases short, with 14 bases between. From germline, CDR1 is SGHRS and CDR2 YFSETQ. Here the CDR3 reads CASSYGHMTNTGELFF. The CDR3 DNA sequence: TGCGCCAGCAGCTACGGACATATGACAAACACCGGGGAGCTGTTTTTT.

This clonotype has more than one count but fewer than ten. DNA for the CDR3: TGTGCCAGCAGTGAACCCAAGAGCGGGAGGGCTCTGGATGAGCAGTTCTTC. It translates to CASSEPKSGRALDEQFF. The rearrangement links TRBV25-1 to TRBJ2-1; 10 bases fit TRBD2. The CDR3 totals 17 residues. Germline V CDR1 and CDR2: MGHDK, SYGVNS. Losses at the gene ends were 2 bases for V and 8 bases for J; bases not matched to a gene: 12.

This clonotype has a count of ten or more. This chain uses TRBV6-5 with TRBJ1-2; no clear D. This CDR3 comprises 17 residues. Deletions cut 5 bases from V and 4 bases from J, with 23 bases between. Germline V gene data show CDR1 as MNHEY and CDR2 as SVGAGI. For the CDR3, the DNA is TGTGCCAGCAGTATCGATTGGGAATGTAGAAAGACCTATGGCTACACCTTC. Encoded protein: CASSIDWECRKTYGYTF.

This clonotype was counted at least ten times. The genes are TRBV4-3 and TRBJ1-4, with TRBD1 as a possible D gene (6 bases). The CDR3 runs to 18 residues. The V gene lost 0 bases and the J gene lost 0 bases, with 14 bases spanning the gap. CDR1 and CDR2 (germline): LGHNA, YSLEER. CDR3 protein: CASSQDGGQLATNEKLFF. CDR3 in DNA: TGCGCCAGCAGCCAAGACGGCGGACAGCTTGCAACTAATGAAAAACTGTTTTTT.

This clonotype has ten or more counts. The V and J genes are TRBV7-9 and TRBJ2-3; TRBD2 matches 10 bases. The J segment lost 6 bases and the V segment lost 1 base, leaving 4 bases of the junction unmatched. Germline values: CDR1 SEHNR, CDR2 FQNEAQ (reference sequence). This CDR3 has 15 amino acids. This chain's CDR3 is CASSLGTSGVDTQYF. The CDR3, as DNA: TGTGCCAGCAGCTTAGGGACTAGCGGTGTGGATACGCAGTATTTT. Looking up the rest from reference TRBV7-9 and TRBJ2-3 gives the full variable domain: DTGVSQNPRHKITKRGQNVTFRCDPISEHNRLYWYRQTLGQGPEFLTYFQNEAQLEKSRLLSDRFSAERPKGSFSTLEIQRTEQGDSAMYLCASSLGTSGVDTQYFGPGTRLTVL.

This clonotype occurred many times. The chain combines TRBV5-4 with TRBJ1-2; D not resolved. The CDR3 totals 16 residues. Germline-derived CDR1 and CDR2 are SGHNT and YYREEE (reference sequence). Trimming shortened V by 7 bases and J by 4 bases, and 23 bases separated the two germline ends. CDR3 in amino acids: CASWEHVPGKTYGYTF. The CDR3 coding sequence is TGTGCCAGCTGGGAGCACGTACCAGGAAAGACCTATGGCTACACCTTC.

This clonotype was observed many times. The chain is built from TRBV18 and TRBJ2-7; tentative D call: TRBD2 (5 bases). With 3 bases removed from V and 6 bases from J, the gap between germline ends came to 12 bases. The CDR3 has 13 residues. Germline CDR1 reads KGHSH; CDR2 reads LQKENI. The CDR3 spells CASSPKGESEQYF. The CDR3 coding sequence is TGTGCCAGCTCACCTAAGGGAGAGTCCGAGCAGTACTTC.

To note about this clonotype: A read error is possible here, since a much larger clone lies one base away. The DNA of the CDR3 is TGTGCCAGCAGTGAAGCCACGGAGGATAATTCACCCCTCCACTTT. This sequence encodes CASSEATEDNSPLHF. The chain recombines TRBV6-1 with TRBJ1-6; D is ambiguous. The CDR3 covers 15 residues. The germline CDR1 and CDR2 sequences are MNHNS and SASEGT. The V and J ends lost 0 bases and 5 bases respectively, with 8 bases between them.

This clonotype was recorded once. An end of the junction differs from the germline gene, which may be a read error. The chain couples TRBV5-1 to TRBJ2-7, with D possibly TRBD1 on 6 matching bases. Germline loops: CDR1 SGHRS, CDR2 YFSETQ. The CDR3 extends over 15 amino acids. The chain's CDR3 is CASSLDQQGYYEQYF. Here the CDR3 DNA reads TGCGCAAGCAGCTTGGACCAACAGGGCTACTACGAGCAGTACTTC.

The sample holds many counts of this clonotype. The DNA for the CDR3 is TGTGCCTGGGGATATTGGCGTTATAGAAAGACCTATGGCTACACCTTC. Translated: CAWGYWRYRKTYGYTF. The genes are TRBV30 and TRBJ1-2, with D unresolved. The CDR3 loop spans 16 amino acids. Trimming took 5 bases from V and 4 from J, leaving 23 bases between them. In germline, CDR1 is GTSNPN, CDR2 SVGIG (reference sequence).